What follows are 25 T cell receptor beta chains derived from one specimen sequenced in a study of T-cell memory formation after mild COVID-19. TCRdb re-analysed the 5' RACE reads in MiXCR, keeping a single row per CDR3 protein. The sample yields a few hundred thousand distinct CDR3 sequences, 15% to 20% seen once. The sequencing sample was made of PBMCs or a T cell subset sorted from them (not recorded which). These receptors all stem from a man between 18 and 29 years old who had mild COVID-19 (a few samples of this study predate the infection). Cell type and time point are not known.

The chain has TRBV9 and TRBJ1-2, with D hard to call. Germline CDR1 and CDR2: SGDLS and YYNGEE. This CDR3 contains 13 residues. V gave up 2 bases and J gave up 3 bases, with 8 bases separating them. The CDR3 nucleotides are TGTGCCAGCAGCGTTAGTTGGGACTATGGCTACACCTTC. Translating it yields CASSVSWDYGYTF.

This chain uses TRBV5-1 with TRBJ1-2; 9 bases are shared with TRBD1. The V gene end was trimmed by 0 bases and the J gene end by 6 bases; junction bases not matched to a gene: 6. This CDR3 is 15 amino acids long. CDR1 is SGHRS, CDR2 YFSETQ, per germline. The CDR3 sequence: CASSLEIWTGDGYTF. CDR3 sequence (DNA): TGCGCCAGCAGCTTGGAAATCTGGACAGGGGATGGCTACACCTTC.

This clonotype has just a few counts. V usage is TRBV5-4 and J usage is TRBJ2-5, with TRBD2 identical over 8 bases. Germline values: CDR1 SGHNT, CDR2 YYREEE (reference sequence). This CDR3 region has 16 residues. Germline trimming cut 4 bases from V and 1 base from J; bases unmatched to any gene: 9. In DNA form, the CDR3 reads TGTGCCAGCAGCCGGGATCTGCGGGGGGCCCAAGAGACCCAGTACTTC. It translates to CASSRDLRGAQETQYF.

This clonotype was detected only a few times. V usage is TRBV7-2 and J usage is TRBJ1-2; D is unclear. There are 13 residues in the CDR3. Per the germline V gene, CDR1 is SGHTA and CDR2 is FQGNSA. V was clipped by 5 bases and J by 8 bases, with 15 bases between them. The CDR3 loop reads CASSPRGQLGYTF. The CDR3 bases are TGTGCCAGCAGCCCCCGAGGGCAGCTCGGCTACACCTTC.

This clonotype turned up a few times. The rearrangement links TRBV28 to TRBJ1-6, with 7 bases identical to TRBD1. In germline, CDR1 is MDHEN, CDR2 SYDVKM. The length of the CDR3 is 15 residues. V dropped 4 bases and J dropped 7; count of bases not matched to a gene: 7. CDR3 loop: CASSYEAGGNSPLHF. For the CDR3, the DNA is TGTGCCAGCAGTTACGAGGCAGGGGGGAATTCACCCCTCCACTTT.

This clonotype has a single count. The chain employs TRBV5-6 and TRBJ1-5; D ambiguous. Germline V CDR1 and CDR2: SGHDT, YYEEEE. V shed 0 bases and J shed 4 bases, with 11 bases lying between them. The CDR3 runs 15 residues. The CDR3, as DNA: TGTGCCAGCAGCTTGGGCGGTCCTACTAATCAGCCCCAGCATTTT. Translated, it gives CASSLGGPTNQPQHF.

The J gene is TRBJ2-1, the V gene TRBV28; weak D call: TRBD2 (6 bases). The CDR3 is 15 residues long. Trimming cost V 2 bases and J 5 bases, with 13 bases left between them. Germline CDR1 is MDHEN and CDR2 is SYDVKM. The chain's CDR3 is CASSLLGGVNNEQFF. CDR3 nucleotides: TGTGCCAGCAGTTTACTCGGCGGGGTTAACAATGAGCAGTTCTTC.

This sequence joins TRBV6-6 and TRBJ2-3; D tentatively reads TRBD1 or TRBD2 (6 bases each). V was cut by 2 bases and J by 5 bases, with 14 bases left in between. Germline V gene lookup returns CDR1 MNHNY and CDR2 SVGAGI (reference sequence). The CDR3 covers 15 residues. CDR3 sequence (DNA): TGTGCCAGCAGTTACACCCGGGGGCTGGTAGATACGCAGTATTTT. It translates to CASSYTRGLVDTQYF.

This clonotype was counted only a few times. The rearrangement joins TRBV3-1 to TRBJ1-6, with a weak D call TRBD1 (6 bases). Trimming took off 3 bases at V and 7 bases at J, with 7 bases between the two ends. In germline, CDR1 is LGHDT, CDR2 YNNKEL (reference sequence). This CDR3 is built from 13 residues. CDR3 DNA: TGTGCCAGCAGCCAGGGGACAAATTCACCCCTCCACTTT. Protein: CASSQGTNSPLHF. Full variable domain (remainder filled in from reference TRBV3-1 and TRBJ1-6): DTAVSQTPKYLVTQMGNDKSIKCEQNLGHDTMYWYKQDSKKFLKIMFSYNNKELIINETVPNRFSPKSPDKAHLNLHINSLELGDSAVYFCASSQGTNSPLHFGNGTRLTVT.

This clonotype has just a few counts. This chain links TRBV20-1 with TRBJ1-1; TRBD1 aligns across 9 bases. From germline, CDR1 is DFQATT and CDR2 SNEGSKA (reference sequence). J lost 7 bases, V lost 5 bases, and 14 bases had no gene match. The CDR3 consists of 15 residues. The CDR3 is CSAPGQGANKHEAFF. CDR3 DNA: TGCAGTGCTCCGGGACAGGGAGCAAATAAGCATGAAGCTTTCTTT.

The rearrangement joins TRBV6-5 to TRBJ2-5; a weak D match, TRBD1 (6 bases). The germline gives CDR1 MNHEY, CDR2 SVGAGI. CDR3 length: 14 amino acids. The germline V and J ends were trimmed by 2 bases and 9 bases, with 16 bases remaining between them. CDR3 sequence (DNA): TGTGCCAGCAGTTACCGTCCACAGGGTGCGGCCCAGTACTTC. Translating it yields CASSYRPQGAAQYF.

The gene calls are TRBV20-1 and TRBJ1-5, with 9 positions matching TRBD1. Unmatched junction bases numbered 17, after V lost 5 bases and J lost 9 bases. The CDR3 has 16 amino acids. Germline CDR1 reads DFQATT; CDR2 reads SNEGSKA (reference sequence). In DNA form, the CDR3 reads TGCAGTGCTCGCGGACAGGGGCAGGGCGCCGCCGGGCCCCAGCATTTT. It yields the protein CSARGQGQGAAGPQHF.

This clonotype was seen many times. The V call is TRBV7-2, the J call TRBJ2-1; D is undetermined. The V gene lost 6 bases and the J gene lost 10 bases, with 7 bases spanning the gap. CDR1 SGHTA and CDR2 FQGNSA come from the germline V gene. The CDR3 is 10 residues long. The chain's CDR3 is CASRNTEQFF. CDR3 nucleotides: TGTGCCAGCAGAAATACGGAGCAGTTCTTC. The full variable domain, its missing parts supplied by reference TRBV7-2 and TRBJ2-1, is GAGVSQSPSNKVTEKGKDVELRCDPISGHTALYWYRQSLGQGLEFLIYFQGNSAPDKSGLPSDRFSAERTGGSVSTLTIQRTQQEDSAVYLCASRNTEQFFGPGTRLTVL.

This clonotype was recorded a few times. The chain employs TRBV6-5 and TRBJ2-7, with no clear D. Germline V gives CDR1 MNHEY, CDR2 SVGAGI. Trimming removed 0 bases from V and 4 bases from J, with 13 bases in between. The CDR3 runs to 15 residues. CDR3 nucleotide sequence: TGTGCCAGCAGTTACTCACTGACTGGAGAGTACGAGCAGTACTTC. This sequence encodes CASSYSLTGEYEQYF.

This clonotype appeared a few times. V gene TRBV11-2 combines with J gene TRBJ2-6; 7 bases are a match to TRBD1. Germline CDR1 is SGHAT and CDR2 is FQNNGV. The V segment lost 5 bases and the J segment 2 bases; nucleotides outside the gene matches: 9. The CDR3 is 17 amino acids. CDR3 sequence (DNA): TGTGCCAGCAGCCAATATATTACAGGGGCTGGGGCCAACGTCCTGACTTTC. The encoded protein is CASSQYITGAGANVLTF.

This clonotype was counted between two and nine times. V usage is TRBV4-3 and J usage is TRBJ2-3, with 7 bases fitting TRBD1. Trimming removed 1 base from V and 1 base from J; junction bases left unmatched: 2. Germline lookup yields CDR1 LGHNA and CDR2 YSLEER. The CDR3 consists of 15 residues. The CDR3 DNA is TGCGCCAGCAGCCAAGCCACAGGGGGCACAGATACGCAGTATTTT. Translating gives CASSQATGGTDTQYF.

CDR3 in amino acids: CSVQGLAGNEQFF. The CDR3 bases are TGCAGCGTTCAGGGACTAGCGGGAAATGAGCAGTTCTTC. The chain combines TRBV29-1 with TRBJ2-1; 13 bases line up with TRBD2. This CDR3 is built from 13 residues. Germline V gene data show CDR1 as SQVTM and CDR2 as ANQGSEA. The junction had 2 bases not matched to a gene; V was cut back by 5 bases and J by 7 bases.

This clonotype was seen more than once but under ten times. The V call is TRBV15, the J call TRBJ2-5; perhaps TRBD1 as D (5 bases). Between the trimmed V and J ends, which lost 3 bases and 2 bases, there was a span of 10 bases. The germline gives CDR1 LNHNV, CDR2 YYDKDF (reference sequence). The CDR3 is 14 residues long. In DNA, the CDR3 is TGTGCCACCAGCAGCCGACAGCCGCAAGAGACCCAGTACTTC. Its protein is CATSSRQPQETQYF.

This chain joins TRBV7-8 and TRBJ2-7, with 12 bases aligning to TRBD1. V trimming: 5 bases; J trimming: 2 bases; junction bases outside the gene matches: 4. The CDR3 length is 15 residues. CDR1 and CDR2 (germline): SGHVS, FQNEAQ. The CDR3 region is CASSEGTGGPYEQYV. CDR3 bases: TGTGCCAGCAGCGAAGGGACAGGGGGCCCCTACGAGCAGTACGTC.

The chain uses TRBV24-1 and TRBJ1-1; unclear D gene. V lost 11 bases and J lost 1, with 7 bases in between. Germline loops: CDR1 KGHDR, CDR2 SFDVKD. There are 11 residues in the CDR3. CDR3 bases: TGTGCCAATACAGCGAACACTGAAGCTTTCTTT. This translates into CANTANTEAFF.

This clonotype has a handful of counts. The chain recombines TRBV7-2 with TRBJ2-1; D assignment may be TRBD1 or TRBD2 (6 bases each). Germline V gene data show CDR1 as SGHTA and CDR2 as FQGNSA. This CDR3 is built from 15 residues. V was cut by 5 bases and J by 10 bases, with 21 bases left in between. The CDR3 sequence is CASSRPTGGVGEQFF. In DNA form, the CDR3 reads TGTGCCAGCAGCCGACCGACAGGAGGGGTAGGGGAGCAGTTCTTC.

This clonotype was seen at least ten times. V is TRBV5-4 and J is TRBJ2-3; perhaps D is TRBD1 or TRBD2 (6 bases each). V lost 4 bases, J lost 9 bases, and 18 bases lay in between. Germline V gene lookup returns CDR1 SGHNT and CDR2 YYREEE (reference sequence). The CDR3 is 14 residues long. CDR3 DNA sequence: TGTGCCAGCAGCCCGAGGGGGGAGATAGGCACGCAGTATTTT. Amino acid sequence: CASSPRGEIGTQYF.

This clonotype was detected only a few times. The rearrangement joins TRBV12-3 or TRBV12-4 to TRBJ1-2; D might be TRBD1 (5 bases). The CDR3 has 15 amino acids. V lost 3 bases, J lost 3 bases, and 14 bases lay in between. CDR3 coding DNA: TGTGCCAGCAGTTTCTATCAACAGGACCACTATGGCTACACCTTC. Encoded protein: CASSFYQQDHYGYTF.

The CDR3 coding sequence is TGTGCCAGCAGCTCCCACGCCGGGGGCGAAGATCAGCCCCAGCATTTT. This gives the protein CASSSHAGGEDQPQHF. The J gene is TRBJ1-5, the V gene TRBV7-9; D is perhaps TRBD1 (6 bases). The CDR3 runs 16 residues. V lost 4 bases and J lost 5, with 18 bases in between. Germline V CDR1 and CDR2: SEHNR, FQNEAQ (reference sequence).

This clonotype appeared a few times. The V call is TRBV7-9, the J call TRBJ1-1; D is uncertain. Looked up from germline, CDR1 is SEHNR and CDR2 is FQNEAQ (reference sequence). The CDR3 consists of 14 residues. V lost 0 bases and J 0 bases, leaving 5 bases between the germline ends. The CDR3 coding sequence is TGTGCCAGCAGCTTAGCGCAGATGAACACTGAAGCTTTCTTT. Protein sequence: CASSLAQMNTEAFF.